Following are 28 T cell receptor delta chains from one sample sequenced in a study of delta chains in infants with herpesvirus infections. Gamma-chain- and delta-chain-specific primers converted PBMC RNA into TCR cDNA. TCRdb used CATT to re-call clones from the RT-PCR reads. Altogether some 3,400 delta-chain clones are present, 30% to 35% being singletons, with the ten largest covering around 8.6%. Here the sequenced sample was peripheral blood, taken at time point 3 of longitudinal follow-up. Every receptor here comes from a human donor who was a Ugandan infant, either HIV-exposed or HIV-unexposed (not recorded which).

The V and J genes are TRDV2 and TRDJ3; 11 nucleotides match TRDD3. Looked up from germline, CDR1 is GEAIGNYY and CDR2 is EKD. V gave up 4 bases and J gave up 2 bases; unmatched junction bases: 6. This CDR3 comprises 18 residues. The CDR3 loop is CACDTLLGDTWDTRQMFF. In nucleotides, the CDR3 is TGTGCCTGTGATACCCTACTGGGGGATACCTGGGACACCCGACAGATGTTTTTC.

This clone has only a few counts. This sequence joins TRDV1 and TRDJ1; 11 positions agree with TRDD3. The V and J ends lost 0 bases and 3 bases, in that order; junction bases with no gene match: 12. CDR3 size: 19 residues. Germline V gene lookup returns CDR1 TSWWSYY and CDR2 QGS. CDR3 residues: CALGELGKVWGILADKLIF. The CDR3 DNA sequence: TGTGCTCTTGGGGAACTAGGAAAAGTCTGGGGGATACTGGCCGATAAACTCATCTTT.

This clone was recorded once. This may stem from a read error, because a much larger clone lies one nucleotide away. This chain joins TRDV3 and TRDJ1; D is uncertain. In germline, CDR1 is TVYSNPD, CDR2 GDNSRS (reference sequence). Trimming removed 1 base from V and 9 bases from J, with 24 bases in between. The CDR3 has 15 amino acids. CDR3 nucleotides: TGTGCCTTTAACAGCCTAGGAGGAAGGACAGCACAACTCATCTTT. Amino acid sequence: CAFNSLGGRTAQLIF.

The table lists this clone with a few counts. The chain recombines TRDV1 with TRDJ1; 10 positions agree with TRDD3. This CDR3 comprises 18 residues. After removal of 5 bases from V and 3 bases from J, the junction contained 15 bases not matched to a gene. Per the germline V gene, CDR1 is TSWWSYY and CDR2 is QGS. Here the CDR3 reads CALGSSTPGGYVADKLIF. The CDR3 nucleotides read TGTGCTCTTGGGTCAAGTACGCCTGGGGGATATGTAGCCGATAAACTCATCTTT.

Judged by abundance, this clone is medium-sized. The chain carries TRDV1 and TRDJ1; D may be TRDD2 (5 bases). Germline CDR1 and CDR2: TSWWSYY and QGS. V was shortened by 1 base and J by 3 bases, with 6 bases between the two germline ends. The CDR3 has 13 amino acids. The CDR3 spells CALGEPYADKLIF. The CDR3 DNA reads as TGTGCTCTTGGGGAACCCTACGCCGATAAACTCATCTTT.

The chain has TRDV2 and TRDJ1, with D perhaps TRDD2 (6 bases). Germline V gene data show CDR1 as GEAIGNYY and CDR2 as EKD. V was clipped by 6 bases and J by 0 bases, with 19 bases between them. The CDR3 runs to 16 residues. The CDR3 nucleotides are TGTGCCTGTTTTCCTATCCCCTTGGGTCACACCGATAAACTCATCTTT. This encodes CACFPIPLGHTDKLIF.

This clone appeared a few times. J is TRDJ1 and V is TRDV1; D might be TRDD3 (6 bases). The V and J ends lost 3 bases and 0 bases respectively, with 17 bases between them. Germline CDR1 and CDR2: TSWWSYY and QGS. This CDR3 is built from 17 residues. DNA of the CDR3: TGTGCTCTTGGGGATGAGGACGGGGTGGGGGACACCGATAAACTCATCTTT. It encodes CALGDEDGVGDTDKLIF.

Comments on this clone: An end of the junction differs from the germline gene, which may be a read error. The chain recombines TRDV1 with TRDJ1, with 7 bases matching TRDD3. The germline gives CDR1 TSWWSYY, CDR2 QGS. This CDR3 has 18 residues. CDR3 nucleotides: TGTGCTCTTGGGGAACTCATACAGCCTACTGGGGCCACCGTTAAACTCATCTTT. Translating gives CALGELIQPTGATVKLIF.

This clone was found a few times. Relative to the germline gene, one junction end is altered; a read error may explain this. Here the CDR3 DNA reads TGTGCCTGTGACACCGTACTGGGGGATACCCACACCCGACTGATGTTTTTC. Translated: CACDTVLGDTHTRLMFF. This rearrangement joins TRDV2 to TRDJ3, with TRDD3 identical over 12 bases. The CDR3 totals 17 residues. Germline assignment: CDR1 GEAIGNYY and CDR2 EKD.

By its share, this clone is large. The rearrangement uses TRDV1 and TRDJ1; D possibly corresponds to TRDD3 (6 bases). The V and J ends lost 5 bases and 0 bases respectively, with 28 bases between them. The CDR3 loop spans 20 amino acids. Germline CDR1 TSWWSYY, CDR2 QGS. The CDR3, as DNA: TGTGCTCTTGGGAATCGTCCATTTACGGAGTGGGGGTTCAACACCGATAAACTCATCTTT. Protein product: CALGNRPFTEWGFNTDKLIF.

V is TRDV1 and J is TRDJ1; D may be TRDD2 or TRDD3 (9 bases each). Looked up from germline, CDR1 is TSWWSYY and CDR2 is QGS. V dropped 3 bases and J dropped 7 bases, with 42 bases sitting between them. This CDR3 is 23 amino acids long. CDR3 amino acids: CALGETFLPYWGSFLKNGVKLIF. The CDR3, as DNA: TGTGCTCTTGGGGAGACCTTCCTACCGTACTGGGGGAGTTTCCTCAAAAATGGGGTTAAACTCATCTTT.

This rearrangement joins TRDV1 to TRDJ1, with 7 bases matching TRDD2. CDR1 TSWWSYY and CDR2 QGS come from the germline V gene. The CDR3 extends over 20 amino acids. The J segment lost 0 bases and the V segment lost 0 bases, leaving 16 bases of the junction unmatched. CDR3 amino acids: CALGELLAFLRGVYTDKLIF. DNA for the CDR3: TGTGCTCTTGGGGAACTACTGGCCTTCCTCCGGGGAGTTTACACCGATAAACTCATCTTT.

This clone was seen more than once but under ten times. The rearrangement uses TRDV1 and TRDJ1; the D call may be TRDD1 or TRDD2 (5 bases each). V shed 0 bases and J shed 3 bases, with 32 bases lying between them. CDR1 TSWWSYY and CDR2 QGS come from the germline V gene. This CDR3 is 22 amino acids long. The CDR3 region has the DNA TGTGCTCTTGGGGAACTGATAGTCCTAAAACGCAATCTAGAGCCCGAGGCCGATAAACTCATCTTT. Its translation: CALGELIVLKRNLEPEADKLIF.

This clone qualifies as medium-sized (0.01 to 0.1%). CDR3 bases: TGTGCTCTTGGGACCCCCAGGCCTTCCTTTAATAGGGCCGATAAACTCATCTTT. Its translation: CALGTPRPSFNRADKLIF. The rearrangement links TRDV1 to TRDJ1; 7 nucleotides line up with TRDD2. Trimming at V came to 5 bases and at J to 3 bases, leaving 18 bases not matched to a gene. The CDR3 loop spans 18 amino acids. Germline V gene lookup returns CDR1 TSWWSYY and CDR2 QGS.

As concerns this clone: A single base separates this from a much larger clone, so it may be a read error. CDR3 sequence reads: CACDLPGDTTAQLFF. CDR3 DNA: TGTGCCTGTGACCTACCGGGGGATACGACAGCACAACTCTTCTTT. The chain combines TRDV2 with TRDJ2, with 9 positions matching TRDD3. The CDR3 totals 15 residues. The trim removed 3 bases at V and 4 bases at J, leaving 5 bases unmatched. The V gene's germline CDR1 is GEAIGNYY and CDR2 EKD.

This clone is medium-sized. V and J are TRDV2 and TRDJ3, with 8 nucleotides matching TRDD3. CDR3 length: 19 amino acids. The ends lost 3 bases at V and 0 bases at J; junction bases unmatched: 9. Germline loops: CDR1 GEAIGNYY, CDR2 EKD. The DNA of the CDR3 is TGTGCCTGTGACGCTACTGGGGGTCCGAGCTCCTGGGACACCCGACAGATGTTTTTC. Encoded protein: CACDATGGPSSWDTRQMFF.

This clone was counted a few times. The chain joins TRDV1 to TRDJ1, with 7 bases matching TRDD3. Germline V CDR1 and CDR2: TSWWSYY, QGS. CDR3 size: 18 residues. V dropped 0 bases and J dropped 1; count of bases not matched to a gene: 11. CDR3 nucleotide sequence: TGTGCTCTTGGGGAACTCATACAGCCTACTGGGGCCACCGATAAACTCATCTTT. This codes for CALGELIQPTGATDKLIF.

This clone was detected only a few times. This may stem from a read error, because a much larger clone lies one nucleotide away. The sample carries other DNA sequences with the same CDR3. The V gene is TRDV2, the J gene TRDJ2, with TRDD3 identical over 10 bases. CDR1 is GEAIGNYY, CDR2 EKD, per germline. This CDR3 has 14 amino acids. The V segment lost 3 bases and the J segment 5 bases; nucleotides outside the gene matches: 2. This CDR3 is CACDLLGDTAQLFF. DNA of the CDR3: TGTGCCTGTGACCTACTGGGGGATACAGCACAACTCTTCTTT.

This clone is judged medium-sized. The V call is TRDV1, the J call TRDJ1, with 9 bases aligning to TRDD2. Germline values: CDR1 TSWWSYY, CDR2 QGS. The trim removed 0 bases at V and 5 bases at J, leaving 19 bases unmatched. CDR3 length: 20 residues. The CDR3 protein is CALGELQGPSYVRDGDKLIF. CDR3 bases: TGTGCTCTTGGGGAACTCCAGGGGCCTTCCTACGTAAGGGATGGGGATAAACTCATCTTT.

This chain links TRDV3 with TRDJ1; 7 positions agree with TRDD3. Germline assignment: CDR1 TVYSNPD and CDR2 GDNSRS (reference sequence). The CDR3 sequence is 15 residues long. The J segment lost 0 bases and the V segment lost 1 base, leaving 8 bases of the junction unmatched. CDR3 residues: CAFNLGVPHTDKLIF. CDR3 nucleotides: TGTGCCTTTAACCTGGGGGTCCCCCACACCGATAAACTCATCTTT. Variable domain in full (rest from reference TRDV3 and TRDJ1): CDKVTQSSPDQTVASGSEVVLLCTYDTVYSNPDLFWYRIRPDYSFQFVFYGDNSRSEGADFTQGRFSVKHILTQKAFHLVISPVRTEDSATYYCAFNLGVPHTDKLIFGKGTRVTVEP.

This clone ranks as medium-sized. The chain is built from TRDV1 and TRDJ1, with D tentatively TRDD3 (6 bases). V lost 3 bases and J 0 bases, leaving 11 bases between the germline ends. This CDR3 has 15 residues. Germline assignment: CDR1 TSWWSYY and CDR2 QGS. This chain's CDR3 is CALGDSWGYTDKLIF. Here the CDR3 DNA reads TGTGCTCTTGGGGACTCGTGGGGATACACCGATAAACTCATCTTT.

The chain has TRDV1 and TRDJ1, with D perhaps TRDD3 (8 bases). This CDR3 has 21 amino acids. Trimming cost V 2 bases and J 4 bases, with 32 bases left between them. CDR1 is TSWWSYY, CDR2 QGS, per germline. The DNA for the CDR3 is TGTGCTCTTGGGGAATTATCCTTCCTGCATAGACCGGGGGATAAGGTCGATAAACTCATCTTT. It is translated as CALGELSFLHRPGDKVDKLIF.

Concerning this clone itself: A read error may be the cause here, since a much bigger clone is one base away. The CDR3 sequence: CAGDILGDDDKLIF. The CDR3 DNA reads TGTGCCGGTGACATACTGGGGGATGATGATAAACTCATCTTT. The chain carries TRDV2 and TRDJ1, with 10 bases matching TRDD3. Germline V gene sequence: CDR1 GEAIGNYY, CDR2 EKD. This CDR3 comprises 14 residues.

This chain connects TRDV1 to TRDJ1, with D possibly being TRDD3 (6 bases). The V gene's germline CDR1 is TSWWSYY and CDR2 QGS. This CDR3 region has 16 residues. The V end was cut by 9 bases, the J end by 5 bases, with 25 bases between. CDR3 in DNA: TGTGCTCTCGGTCCGGGGCATCTAGATACGGAGGATAAACTCATCTTT. Its translation: CALGPGHLDTEDKLIF.

The chain links TRDV1 to TRDJ1; 10 positions agree with TRDD3. Germline CDR1 TSWWSYY, CDR2 QGS. V was pared by 5 bases and J by 1 base, with 25 bases of the junction left unmatched. There are 22 residues in the CDR3. CDR3 sequence reads: CALGIPSTFRGIYWGITDKLIF. The CDR3 nucleotides are TGTGCTCTTGGGATCCCCTCTACGTTCAGAGGGATTTACTGGGGGATCACCGATAAACTCATCTTT.

For this clone: A far bigger clonotype differs at one base, so this is likely a read error. This sequence joins TRDV2 and TRDJ1; the match to TRDD3 covers 9 bases. The germline CDR1 and CDR2 sequences are GEAIGNYY and EKD. The CDR3 is 14 residues long. The CDR3 DNA reads TGTGCCTGTGACCTACTGGGGGACACCAATAAACTCATCTTT. Amino acid sequence: CACDLLGDTNKLIF.

V is TRDV1 and J is TRDJ1; 8 nucleotides match TRDD3. CDR1 TSWWSYY and CDR2 QGS come from the germline V gene. The CDR3 is made up of 20 amino acids. After removal of 0 bases from V and 0 bases from J, the junction contained 15 bases not matched to a gene. CDR3 bases: TGTGCTCTTGGGGAACTAGAAGGGGTCGGGGATACCAAGCACACCGATAAACTCATCTTT. Its translation: CALGELEGVGDTKHTDKLIF.

V and J are TRDV1 and TRDJ1; D ambiguous. CDR1 and CDR2 (germline): TSWWSYY, QGS. This CDR3 contains 17 residues. V was clipped by 0 bases and J by 0 bases, with 14 bases between them. As DNA, the CDR3 is TGTGCTCTTGGGGAACTGGGCATAAGTCAGGACACCGATAAACTCATCTTT. It is translated as CALGELGISQDTDKLIF.